The rows below give T cell receptor beta chains drawn from one sample of a study of CXCR3-negative and CXCR3-positive naive CD8 T cells. TCRdb reworked the 5' RACE reads into one entry per CDR3 protein, no DNA. With roughly 40,000 distinct CDR3 sequences in the sample, the ten largest clones hold approximately 8%. Source material: memory CD8+ T cells from blood. These receptors were taken from a human donor in good health. Some clones in this sample may be carry-over from other donors' samples. Both conserved end residues are part of each CDR3. The order of the fields is V gene, J gene, CDR3 protein.

TRBV6-2/TRBV6-3,TRBJ1-1,CASSYSRQGMNTEAFF
TRBV12-5,TRBJ1-1,CASDQQEDTEAFF
TRBV7-3,TRBJ2-1,CASSFDINNEQFF
TRBV7-6,TRBJ2-7,CASSLGPSSYEQYF
TRBV24-1,TRBJ2-1,CATSVNTPNEQFF
TRBV14,TRBJ2-7,CASSPPVSSYEQYF
TRBV5-1,TRBJ2-7,CASSPGRVSYEQYF
TRBV7-9,TRBJ2-7,CASSAGQVSTYEQYF
TRBV13,TRBJ2-2,CASSFSSRPYTGELFF
TRBV6-5,TRBJ2-6,CASRLQGVGANVLTF
TRBV7-9,TRBJ2-1,CASSLLLAGAGDEQFF
TRBV27,TRBJ2-7,CASSLRGTSYEQYF
TRBV6-6,TRBJ2-5,CASRPRQGIGPYQETQYF
TRBV21-1,TRBJ2-1,CASRAGPPHNEQFF
TRBV10-3,TRBJ2-3,CATWKASGGFTDTQYF
TRBV20-1,TRBJ2-7,CSARGDYEQYF
TRBV6-5,TRBJ2-5,CASSFTGSGETQYF
TRBV15,TRBJ2-5,CATSGGQGWETQYF
TRBV4-1,TRBJ2-1,CASSPEPGLAGGPIDNEQFF
TRBV29-1,TRBJ2-7,CSAEGLAGEGLVYEQYF
TRBV7-7,TRBJ2-2,CASSLGVVHTGELFF
TRBV20-1,TRBJ2-7,CSARDTLAGIAYEQYF
TRBV5-1,TRBJ2-1,CASSWTGGRHNEQFF
TRBV10-3,TRBJ2-7,CAISESIFEVDGSYEQYF
TRBV12-3/TRBV12-4,TRBJ2-3,CASTLSGGTDTQYF
TRBV7-3,TRBJ2-2,CASSLSYPSGVPNTGELFF
TRBV29-1,TRBJ1-1,CSVASPAFGDTEAFF
TRBV12-3/TRBV12-4,TRBJ2-5,CASSPSGTSGERETQYF
TRBV6-2/TRBV6-3,TRBJ1-1,CASSVGQRTEAFF
TRBV9,TRBJ1-2,CASSTGGFTDGYTF
TRBV19,TRBJ1-1,CASFPSGTNTEAFF
TRBV5-1,TRBJ2-3,CASGTGDGTDTQYF
TRBV29-1,TRBJ1-1,CSVDLWEGMPEAFF
TRBV6-2/TRBV6-3,TRBJ2-7,CASGLAPSYEQYF
TRBV28,TRBJ2-2,CASSFRSGMDTGELFF
TRBV27,TRBJ2-1,CASSSWTGPEYNEQFF
TRBV29-1,TRBJ1-2,CSVEDPGNYGYTF
TRBV29-1,TRBJ2-5,CSVVDREAQETQYF
TRBV7-2,TRBJ2-1,CASSLGGGGADNEQFF
TRBV15,TRBJ2-7,CATSSRDREDEQYF
TRBV6-5,TRBJ2-7,CASRTGGSYEQYF
TRBV25-1,TRBJ1-1,CASSESTENTEAFF
TRBV29-1,TRBJ2-5,CSVEPEGGPQETQYF
TRBV5-5,TRBJ1-5,CASSFLGSSNQPQHF
TRBV20-1,TRBJ1-1,CSAPTRDSVNGLWQPNTEAFF
TRBV27,TRBJ2-7,CASGQGRGVYEQYF
TRBV15,TRBJ1-1,CATSRDLYTGGNTEAFF
TRBV6-4,TRBJ2-7,CASASKGEGSYEQYF
TRBV7-2,TRBJ1-2,CASSLGRWDYGYTF
TRBV7-6,TRBJ2-1,CASSSQGSPEQFF
TRBV7-9,TRBJ2-1,CASSPLAGDLLNEQFF
TRBV7-9,TRBJ2-3,CASSLGGPENTDTQYF
TRBV7-2,TRBJ2-5,CASSWTSGAETQYF
TRBV4-3,TRBJ2-1,CASSQGGRANEQFF
TRBV11-3,TRBJ2-7,CASSSTAATYEQYF
TRBV6-6,TRBJ2-2,CASSYFPGKNTGELFF
TRBV5-1,TRBJ1-1,CASSSFDRGVLEAFF
TRBV6-5,TRBJ2-3,CASSSRQGWNTDTQYF
TRBV6-5,TRBJ2-5,CASSYSPGTIQETQYF